The present T cell receptor (beta chain) was sequenced within a study of cytotoxic CD8 clonotypes in ibrutinib-treated CLL. Background on the study: Researchers reported about 10 relapsed/refractory and about 15 treatment-naive patients, roughly 17 of them IGHV unmutated. Among the samples, the mean was 255,043 productive templates and 94,082 productive rearrangements.

This clone came up a few times. This table comes from immunoSEQ multiplex PCR, and its TCRdb copy is limited to in-frame clones, with some not included. The repertoire has 90,000 to 100,000 clones, around four fifths of them found once; the top ten carry 25% to 40%. V was clipped by 9 bases and J by 2 bases, with 10 bases between them. Germline V gene sequence: CDR1 KGHSH, CDR2 LQKENI. The CDR3 runs to 12 residues. The TCR was taken from a human donor with chronic lymphocytic leukemia. The chain uses TRBV18 and TRBJ1-1, with D uncertain. Sequenced here: PBMCs, sampled after 12 months of ibrutinib treatment. CDR3 in DNA: TGTGCCAGTTCTGCCTTAAACACTGAAGCTTTCTTT. Translating gives CASSALNTEAFF.